Listed here are 10 T cell receptor beta chains from one sample, sequenced in a study of OX40 agonist ivuxolimab in advanced cancers. Assay used: immunoSEQ multiplex PCR; TCRdb lists only in-frame clones, some missing. Of 80,000 to 100,000 clones in the sample, 94% are singletons; the top ten hold 2.6%. The specimen comprised CD4+ or CD8+ T cells sorted from blood, sampled in a trial of the OX40 agonist ivuxolimab. These TCRs come from an adult with an advanced solid tumor such as melanoma, head and neck, liver or kidney cancer.

The chain has TRBV4-1 and TRBJ2-5, with 7 bases identical to TRBD1. The germline V gene encodes CDR1 MGHRA and CDR2 YSYEKL. The CDR3 loop spans 15 amino acids. V lost 0 bases and J lost 5; bases outside the gene matches: 6. The CDR3 loop is CASSQEPGQRETQYF. As DNA, the CDR3 is TGCGCCAGCAGCCAAGAACCGGGACAGCGGGAGACCCAGTACTTC.

The genes are TRBV18 and TRBJ1-2; D is undetermined. Germline assignment: CDR1 KGHSH and CDR2 LQKENI. The CDR3 has 16 residues. The germline V and J ends were trimmed by 2 bases and 4 bases, with 17 bases remaining between them. CDR3 residues: CASSPESQFLPYGYTF. The DNA for the CDR3 is TGTGCCAGCTCACCAGAGTCCCAGTTCCTCCCCTATGGCTACACCTTC.

On this clone itself: Its ends do not fully match the called genes, so a read error is possible. V and J are TRBV6-1 and TRBJ1-1; the D is unclear. The length of the CDR3 is 13 residues. Germline assignment: CDR1 MNHNS and CDR2 SASEGT. The CDR3 loop reads CASSPQRAAEAFF. The CDR3 region has the DNA TGTGCGAGCAGCCCACAGCGTGCGGCTGAAGCTTTCTTT.

V usage is TRBV29-1 and J usage is TRBJ1-2; a possible D gene is TRBD1 (5 bases). The V end was cut by 6 bases, the J end by 5 bases, with 19 bases between. The CDR3 sequence is 14 residues long. Germline values: CDR1 SQVTM, CDR2 ANQGSEA. The CDR3 nucleotides are TGCAGCGTAGGGTCTGCAGGGACGGTGTATGGCTACACCTTC. It translates to CSVGSAGTVYGYTF.

The chain links TRBV2 to TRBJ1-1; D is uncertain. The V end was cut by 6 bases, the J end by 1 base, with 12 bases between. Germline lookup yields CDR1 SNHLY and CDR2 FYNNEI. CDR3 length: 14 amino acids. The CDR3 DNA reads as TGTGCCAGCAGCGATCAGCTACCGAACACTGAAGCTTTCTTT. Translating it yields CASSDQLPNTEAFF.

This chain connects TRBV6-6 to TRBJ1-2; 7 positions match TRBD1. Per the germline V gene, CDR1 is MNHNY and CDR2 is SVGAGI (reference sequence). This CDR3 spans 14 amino acids. The V gene end was trimmed by 3 bases and the J gene end by 7 bases; junction bases not matched to a gene: 8. The DNA of the CDR3 is TGTGCCAGCAGTTATTTGGAGGGGGCAGGTGGCTACACCTTC. The encoded protein is CASSYLEGAGGYTF.

The V call is TRBV11-2, the J call TRBJ2-1; 8 positions match TRBD2. V trimming: 1 base; J trimming: 8 bases; junction bases outside the gene matches: 4. The CDR3 runs to 14 residues. Germline CDR1 reads SGHAT; CDR2 reads FQNNGV. CDR3 region: CASSLVAGFDEQFF. CDR3 in DNA: TGTGCCAGCAGCTTAGTAGCGGGGTTTGATGAGCAGTTCTTC.

The rearrangement links TRBV10-1 to TRBJ2-7; 8 bases map to TRBD1. Per germline, CDR1 WNHNN and CDR2 SYGVQD (reference sequence). After removal of 6 bases from V and 2 bases from J, the junction contained 3 bases not matched to a gene. CDR3 length equals 13 residues. CDR3 nucleotide sequence: TGCGCCAGCAGCCCGACAGGGGCCTACGAGCAGTACTTC. It codes for CASSPTGAYEQYF.

The chain carries TRBV9 and TRBJ2-1; D is unclear. CDR1 and CDR2 from the germline V gene are SGDLS and YYNGEE. CDR3 length equals 17 residues. The V end was cut by 0 bases, the J end by 8 bases, with 21 bases between. The CDR3: CASSVVGIRIASDEQFF. CDR3 nucleotides: TGTGCCAGCAGCGTAGTGGGGATTCGAATTGCTTCGGATGAGCAGTTCTTC.

A word on this clone: The junction departs from germline at one end; a sequencing error may be responsible. V and J are TRBV6-6 and TRBJ2-1; D gene uncertain. CDR1 is MNHNY, CDR2 SVGAGI, per germline (reference sequence). This CDR3 comprises 16 residues. The CDR3 nucleotides are TGTGCCTGCAGTTACTCGACCCGCGGATACTACAATGAGCAGTTCTTC. Its translation: CACSYSTRGYYNEQFF.